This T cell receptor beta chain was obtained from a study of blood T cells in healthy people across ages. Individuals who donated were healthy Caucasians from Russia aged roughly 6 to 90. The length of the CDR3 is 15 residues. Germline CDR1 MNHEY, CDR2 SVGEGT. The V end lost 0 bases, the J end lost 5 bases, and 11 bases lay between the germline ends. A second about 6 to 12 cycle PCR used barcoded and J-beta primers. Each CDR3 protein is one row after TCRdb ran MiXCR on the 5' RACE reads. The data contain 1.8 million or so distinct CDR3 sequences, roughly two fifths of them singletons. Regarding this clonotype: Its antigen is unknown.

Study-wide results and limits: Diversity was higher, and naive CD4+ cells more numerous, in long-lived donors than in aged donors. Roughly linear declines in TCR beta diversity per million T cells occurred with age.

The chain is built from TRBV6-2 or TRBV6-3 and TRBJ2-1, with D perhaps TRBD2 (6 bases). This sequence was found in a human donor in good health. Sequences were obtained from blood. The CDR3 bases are TGTGCCAGCAGTTACTCGAGTAGCGGAAACAATGAGCAGTTCTTC. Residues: CASSYSSSGNNEQFF.